The table lists the clone carrying this T cell receptor beta chain with many counts. This entry comes from a study of metastatic and nonmetastatic thyroid tumors. Across the whole study: The authors compared repertoires across blood and tumor or nodule tissue from malignant and benign thyroid patients.

Thyroid surgery was preceded by no treatment in any patient. Per the original methods: In papillary thyroid cancer, a distant-metastasis classifier was built using CDR3 differences across clinicopathological groups. TCRdb re-called the PCR reads with MiXCR. The V and J calls shown here were made by TCRdb, not taken from the authors' results. The sample yields more than 40,000 clones, about 4% seen once. The CDR3 runs to 15 residues. Trimming cost V 6 bases and J 0 bases; bases outside gene matches: 8. Germline CDR1 and CDR2: SGHAT and FQNNGV. The TCR was taken from a female donor with papillary thyroid cancer or a benign thyroid nodule (not recorded which). Some clones in this sample may be carry-over from other donors' samples. This chain connects TRBV11-2 to TRBJ2-7; 7 bases align to TRBD1. The sequencing sample was made of blood. This chain's CDR3 is CASRSDRKSSYEQYF. The DNA of the CDR3 is TGTGCCAGCAGATCGGACAGGAAGAGCTCCTACGAGCAGTACTTC.